Shown below are 10 T cell receptor beta chains from a single sample sequenced in a study of T cells in Graves' hyperthyroidism and ophthalmopathy. Amplified TCR beta CDR3 regions came from RNA transcripts. A set of HTBI primers served as the primers for a first-round RT-PCR of the TCR CDR3. A single record per CDR3 protein comes from TCRdb applying MiXCR to the multiplex PCR reads. The table shows around 720,000 distinct CDR3 sequences, with 35% occurring only once. Sequenced: blood. Receptor source: a woman aged 40 to 50 with Graves' hyperthyroidism.

This clonotype was seen repeatedly, ten times or more. The chain is built from TRBV7-2 and TRBJ2-5; 7 positions match TRBD2. Per germline, CDR1 SGHTA and CDR2 FQGNSA. CDR3 length equals 16 residues. J lost 5 bases, V lost 5 bases, and 14 bases had no gene match. The CDR3 here is CASSPGQGGGGETQYF. The CDR3 DNA sequence: TGTGCCAGCAGCCCTGGCCAGGGCGGGGGAGGGGAGACCCAGTACTTC.

In its sample, this clonotype was seen many times. This chain joins TRBV7-8 and TRBJ2-2; 8 positions agree with TRBD2. This CDR3 has 15 amino acids. V trimming: 5 bases; J trimming: 3 bases; junction bases outside the gene matches: 5. The germline V gene encodes CDR1 SGHVS and CDR2 FQNEAQ. The CDR3 loop is CASSPGLVDTGELFF. For the CDR3, the DNA is TGTGCCAGCAGCCCGGGACTAGTAGACACCGGGGAGCTGTTTTTT.

This clonotype was counted a few times. The chain is built from TRBV7-2 and TRBJ1-2; TRBD1 matches at 9 bases. The CDR3 runs 13 residues. Germline CDR1 and CDR2: SGHTA and FQGNSA. With V trimmed by 5 bases and J by 8 bases, 6 bases remained unmatched. The chain's CDR3 is CASSRGQGNGYTF. CDR3 in DNA: TGTGCCAGCAGCCGGGGACAGGGCAACGGCTACACCTTC.

Concerning this clonotype: A junction end diverges from the germline sequence, so it may reflect a read error. The chain carries TRBV6-2 or TRBV6-3 and TRBJ1-1; D is unresolved. The germline CDR1 and CDR2 sequences are MNHEY and SVGEGT. The CDR3 runs 11 residues. CDR3 DNA sequence: TGTGCCAGCAGCTACTCGTTCGAAGCTTTCTTT. It yields the protein CASSYSFEAFF.

This clonotype was detected many times. This chain connects TRBV29-1 to TRBJ1-2; D remains ambiguous. This CDR3 has 15 residues. V gave up 5 bases and J gave up 0 bases, with 16 bases separating them. Germline V lookup: CDR1 SQVTM, CDR2 ANQGSEA. CDR3 in amino acids: CSVPLSGVPNYGYTF. The CDR3 DNA reads TGCAGCGTTCCTCTCTCCGGGGTCCCTAACTATGGCTACACCTTC.

The DNA of the CDR3 is TGTGCCAGCAGTGAAGCCGGGACAGGGGGCACCGAGCAGTACTTC. Amino acid sequence: CASSEAGTGGTEQYF. V is TRBV2 and J is TRBJ2-7; 12 positions agree with TRBD1. The germline V gene encodes CDR1 SNHLY and CDR2 FYNNEI. V was pared by 0 bases and J by 6 bases, with 3 bases of the junction left unmatched. The CDR3 extends over 15 amino acids.

The V and J genes are TRBV29-1 and TRBJ2-7; D unclear. The end of the DNA is better explained by TRBJ2-1, so the J call may be wrong. Germline lookup yields CDR1 SQVTM and CDR2 ANQGSEA. The CDR3 is 15 amino acids. The CDR3 region has the DNA TGCAGCGCGCAGGTTAGTGAATGGGGTTACAATGAGCAGTTCTTC. It codes for CSAQVSEWGYNEQFF.

This rearrangement joins TRBV12-5 to TRBJ1-3; weak D call: TRBD1 (6 bases). CDR1 LGHNT and CDR2 FRNRAP come from the germline V gene. V lost 6 bases and J lost 0, with 18 bases in between. The CDR3 loop spans 17 amino acids. The CDR3 region is CASGRRTATSSGNTIYF. The CDR3 bases are TGTGCTAGTGGCCGAAGGACAGCTACGAGCTCTGGAAACACCATATATTTT.

The sample holds many counts of this clonotype. The chain uses TRBV25-1 and TRBJ2-7; D ambiguous. Germline CDR1 is MGHDK and CDR2 is SYGVNS. Trimming left V 1 base short and J 2 bases short, with 24 bases between. This CDR3 contains 19 residues. The CDR3 protein is CASSESAVLRNSRTYEQYF. CDR3 DNA: TGTGCCAGCAGTGAATCGGCGGTCCTCAGGAACAGCAGGACCTACGAGCAGTACTTC.

Many counts were recorded for this clonotype. The chain is built from TRBV7-2 and TRBJ1-5; no firm D call. Trimming shortened V by 2 bases and J by 6 bases, and 8 bases separated the two germline ends. Germline CDR1 reads SGHTA; CDR2 reads FQGNSA. This CDR3 contains 13 residues. In DNA, the CDR3 is TGTGCCAGCAGCTTAAGTATAGCTCAGCCCCAGCATTTT. Translating gives CASSLSIAQPQHF.